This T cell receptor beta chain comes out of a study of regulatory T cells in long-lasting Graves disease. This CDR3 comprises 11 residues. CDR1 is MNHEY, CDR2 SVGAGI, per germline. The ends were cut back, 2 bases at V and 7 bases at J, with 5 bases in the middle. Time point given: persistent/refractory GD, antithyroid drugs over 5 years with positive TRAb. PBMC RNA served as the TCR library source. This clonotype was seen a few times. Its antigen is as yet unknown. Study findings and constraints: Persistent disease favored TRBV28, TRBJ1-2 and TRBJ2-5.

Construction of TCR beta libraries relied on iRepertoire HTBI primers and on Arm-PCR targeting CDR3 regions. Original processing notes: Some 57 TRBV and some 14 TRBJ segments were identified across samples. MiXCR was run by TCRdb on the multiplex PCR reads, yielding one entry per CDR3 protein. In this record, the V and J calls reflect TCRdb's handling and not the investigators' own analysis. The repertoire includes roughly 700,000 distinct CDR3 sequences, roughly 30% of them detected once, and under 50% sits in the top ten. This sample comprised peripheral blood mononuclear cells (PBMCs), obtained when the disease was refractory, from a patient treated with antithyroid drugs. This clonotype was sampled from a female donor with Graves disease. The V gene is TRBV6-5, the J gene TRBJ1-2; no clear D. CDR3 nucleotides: TGTGCCAGCAGTTACGGTGCTGGCTACACCTTC. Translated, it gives CASSYGAGYTF.